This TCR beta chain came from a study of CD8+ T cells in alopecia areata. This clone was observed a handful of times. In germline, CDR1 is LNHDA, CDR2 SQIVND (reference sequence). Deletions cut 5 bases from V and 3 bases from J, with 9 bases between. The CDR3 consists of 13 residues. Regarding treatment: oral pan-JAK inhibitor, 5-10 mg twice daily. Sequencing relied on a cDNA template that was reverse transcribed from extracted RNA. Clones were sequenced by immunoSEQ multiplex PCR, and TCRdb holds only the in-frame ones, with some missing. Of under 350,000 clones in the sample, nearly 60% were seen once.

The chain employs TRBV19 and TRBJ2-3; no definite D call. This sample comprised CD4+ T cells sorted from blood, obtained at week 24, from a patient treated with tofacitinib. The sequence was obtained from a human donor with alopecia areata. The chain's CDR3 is CASSPRRTDTQYF. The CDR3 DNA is TGTGCCAGTAGTCCCCGAAGAACAGATACGCAGTATTTT.